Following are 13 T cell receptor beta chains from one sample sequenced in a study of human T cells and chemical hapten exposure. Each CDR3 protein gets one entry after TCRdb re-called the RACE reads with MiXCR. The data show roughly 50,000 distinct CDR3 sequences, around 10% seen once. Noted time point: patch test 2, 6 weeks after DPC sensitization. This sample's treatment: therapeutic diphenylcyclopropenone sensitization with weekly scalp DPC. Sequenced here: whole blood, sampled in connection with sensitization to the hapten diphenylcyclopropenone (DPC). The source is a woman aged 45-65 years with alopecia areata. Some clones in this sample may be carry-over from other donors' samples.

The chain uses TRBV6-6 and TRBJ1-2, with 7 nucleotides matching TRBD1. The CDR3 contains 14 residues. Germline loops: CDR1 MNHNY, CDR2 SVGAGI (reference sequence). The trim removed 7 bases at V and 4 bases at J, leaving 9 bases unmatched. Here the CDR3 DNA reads TGTGCCAGCACCCAGCCCGGGACAGCCTATGGCTACACCTTC. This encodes CASTQPGTAYGYTF.

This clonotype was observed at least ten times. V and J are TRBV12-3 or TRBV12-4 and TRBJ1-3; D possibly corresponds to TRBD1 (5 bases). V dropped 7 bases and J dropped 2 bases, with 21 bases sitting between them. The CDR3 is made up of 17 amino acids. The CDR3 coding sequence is TGTGCCAGCATCCTAGGTTATAGGGGACCGCCTGGAAACACCATATATTTT. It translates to CASILGYRGPPGNTIYF.

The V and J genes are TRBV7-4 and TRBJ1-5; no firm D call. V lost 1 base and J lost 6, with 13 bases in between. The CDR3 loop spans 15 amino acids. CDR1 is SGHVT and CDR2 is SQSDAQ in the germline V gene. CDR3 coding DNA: TGTGCCAGCAGCTTAGAGGTCTGGGATCCTCAGCCCCAGCATTTT. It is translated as CASSLEVWDPQPQHF.

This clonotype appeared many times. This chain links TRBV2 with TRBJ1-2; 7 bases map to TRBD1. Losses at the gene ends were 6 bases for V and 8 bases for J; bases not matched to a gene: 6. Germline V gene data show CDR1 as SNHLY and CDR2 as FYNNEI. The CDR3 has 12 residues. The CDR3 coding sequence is TGTGCCAGCAGAATGGGGACAGTCGGCTACACCTTC. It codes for CASRMGTVGYTF. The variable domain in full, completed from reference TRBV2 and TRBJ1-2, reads EPEVTQTPSHQVTQMGQEVILRCVPISNHLYFYWYRQILGQKVEFLVSFYNNEISEKSEIFDDQFSVERPDGSNFTLKIRSTKLEDSAMYFCASRMGTVGYTFGSGTRLTVV.

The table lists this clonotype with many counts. The CDR3 DNA reads as TGTGCCAGCTCACCACAGGGCAGTGAGCAGTTCTTC. Translating it yields CASSPQGSEQFF. The rearrangement links TRBV18 to TRBJ2-1; D uncertain. The CDR3 loop spans 12 amino acids. Germline values: CDR1 KGHSH, CDR2 LQKENI. The V gene lost 1 base and the J gene lost 9 bases, with 7 bases spanning the gap.

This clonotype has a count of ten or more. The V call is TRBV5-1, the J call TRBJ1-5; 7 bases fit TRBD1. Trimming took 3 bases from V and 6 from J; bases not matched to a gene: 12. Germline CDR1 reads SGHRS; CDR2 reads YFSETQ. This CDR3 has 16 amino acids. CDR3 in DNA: TGCGCCAGCAGCTCTGGCGAAGGGGGCGCTTCTCAGCCCCAGCATTTT. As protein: CASSSGEGGASQPQHF.

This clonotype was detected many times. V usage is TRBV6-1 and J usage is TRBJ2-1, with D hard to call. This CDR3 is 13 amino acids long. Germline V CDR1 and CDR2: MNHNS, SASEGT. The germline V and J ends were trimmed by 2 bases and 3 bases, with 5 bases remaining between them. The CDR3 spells CASSEPGYNEQFF. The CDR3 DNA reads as TGTGCCAGCAGTGAACCAGGCTACAATGAGCAGTTCTTC.

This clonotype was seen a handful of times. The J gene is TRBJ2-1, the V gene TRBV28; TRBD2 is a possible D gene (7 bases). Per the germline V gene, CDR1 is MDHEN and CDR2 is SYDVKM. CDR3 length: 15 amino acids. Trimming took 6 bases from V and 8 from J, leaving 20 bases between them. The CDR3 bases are TGTGCCAGCAGCCGGACTAGATCAGGGGCGGATGAGCAGTTCTTC. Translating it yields CASSRTRSGADEQFF. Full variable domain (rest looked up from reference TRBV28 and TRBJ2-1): DVKVTQSSRYLVKRTGEKVFLECVQDMDHENMFWYRQDPGLGLRLIYFSYDVKMKEKGDIPEGYSVSREKKERFSLILESASTNQTSMYLCASSRTRSGADEQFFGPGTRLTVL.

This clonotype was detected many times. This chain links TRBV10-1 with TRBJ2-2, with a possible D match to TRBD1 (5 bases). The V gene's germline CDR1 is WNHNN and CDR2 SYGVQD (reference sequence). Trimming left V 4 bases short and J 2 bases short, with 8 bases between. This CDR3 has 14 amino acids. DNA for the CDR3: TGCGCCAGCAGTGCTCGGACAAACACCGGGGAGCTGTTTTTT. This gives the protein CASSARTNTGELFF.

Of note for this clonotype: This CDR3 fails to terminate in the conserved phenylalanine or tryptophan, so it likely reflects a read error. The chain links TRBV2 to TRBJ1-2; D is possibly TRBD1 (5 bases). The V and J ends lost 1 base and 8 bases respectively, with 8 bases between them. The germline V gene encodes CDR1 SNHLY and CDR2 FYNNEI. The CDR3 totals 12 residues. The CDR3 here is CASSEGTSGYTS. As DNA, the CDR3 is TGTGCCAGCAGTGAAGGGACAAGCGGCTACACCTCC.

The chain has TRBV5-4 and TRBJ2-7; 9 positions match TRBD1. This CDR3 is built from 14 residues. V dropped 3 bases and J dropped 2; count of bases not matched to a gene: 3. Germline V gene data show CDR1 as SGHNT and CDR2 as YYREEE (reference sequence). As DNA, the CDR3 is TGTGCCAGCAGCTCGGGACAGGGTACCTACGAGCAGTACTTC. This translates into CASSSGQGTYEQYF.

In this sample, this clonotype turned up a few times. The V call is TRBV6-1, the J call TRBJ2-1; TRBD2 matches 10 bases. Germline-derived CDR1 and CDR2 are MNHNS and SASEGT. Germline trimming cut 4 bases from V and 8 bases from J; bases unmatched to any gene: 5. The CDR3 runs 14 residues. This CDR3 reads CASSASGGVYEQFF. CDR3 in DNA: TGTGCCAGCAGTGCCAGCGGGGGGGTATATGAGCAGTTCTTC.

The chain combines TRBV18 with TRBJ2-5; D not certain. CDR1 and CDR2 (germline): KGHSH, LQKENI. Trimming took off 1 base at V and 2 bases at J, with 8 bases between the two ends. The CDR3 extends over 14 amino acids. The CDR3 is CASSPQYVQETQYF. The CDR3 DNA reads TGTGCCAGCTCACCACAGTACGTTCAAGAGACCCAGTACTTC.